The next 12 T cell receptor beta chains were all read from a single sample in a study of blood T cell repertoires in COVID-19. The method was immunoSEQ multiplex PCR; TCRdb's version includes in-frame clones alone and lacks a portion of them. The data hold tens of thousands of clones, with more than 85% observed a single time. Sequencing used peripheral blood. All receptors derive from a human donor with active COVID-19. The donor label of this sample is uncertain.

The V call is TRBV27, the J call TRBJ2-6; D is ambiguous. The V gene's germline CDR1 is MNHEY and CDR2 SMNVEV (reference sequence). The CDR3 length is 14 residues. The V and J ends lost 5 bases and 2 bases respectively, with 7 bases between them. Here the CDR3 DNA reads TGTGCCAGCAGTCCTATTACTGGGGCCAACGTCCTGACTTTC. This translates into CASSPITGANVLTF.

The CDR3, as DNA: TGCGCCAGCAGCCCCCTCCGGGGATCCTCCTACGAGCAGTACTTC. It codes for CASSPLRGSSYEQYF. The genes are TRBV5-1 and TRBJ2-7; perhaps TRBD2 as D (5 bases). This CDR3 is 15 amino acids long. Germline V gene lookup returns CDR1 SGHRS and CDR2 YFSETQ. V lost 4 bases to trimming and J lost 0 bases, with 14 bases between them.

This clone has a handful of counts. V usage is TRBV6-5 and J usage is TRBJ2-3; maybe TRBD1 (6 bases). CDR3 length: 14 residues. The germline gives CDR1 MNHEY, CDR2 SVGAGI. V was clipped by 6 bases and J by 4 bases, with 14 bases between them. Written as DNA, the CDR3 is TGTGCCAGCAGGGCCCCAGGGGTCGCAGATACGCAGTATTTT. Encoded protein: CASRAPGVADTQYF.

This chain joins TRBV19 and TRBJ2-5; D is unresolved. CDR1 and CDR2 from the germline V gene are LNHDA and SQIVND (reference sequence). The CDR3 consists of 13 residues. V lost 4 bases, J lost 4 bases, and 10 bases lay in between. DNA for the CDR3: TGTGCCAGTAGTAATCAGGTTCCAGAGACCCAGTACTTC. This translates into CASSNQVPETQYF.

The V gene is TRBV18, the J gene TRBJ2-1; D possibly corresponds to TRBD1 (7 bases). V was cut by 5 bases and J by 8 bases, with 16 bases left in between. The length of the CDR3 is 14 residues. The germline V gene encodes CDR1 KGHSH and CDR2 LQKENI. CDR3 sequence reads: CASSGGGNLDEQFF. In DNA, the CDR3 is TGTGCCAGCTCAGGAGGGGGCAACCTGGATGAGCAGTTCTTC.

This chain connects TRBV29-1 to TRBJ1-1, with 7 positions matching TRBD1. V lost 7 bases, J lost 5 bases, and 10 bases stayed unmatched. CDR3 length: 13 residues. Germline CDR1 SQVTM, CDR2 ANQGSEA. The CDR3 here is CSAALDRLTEAFF. The CDR3 DNA follows: TGCAGCGCTGCTCTGGACAGGCTTACTGAAGCTTTCTTT.

This chain links TRBV11-2 with TRBJ2-5; D gene uncertain. This CDR3 is built from 15 residues. CDR1 SGHAT and CDR2 FQNNGV come from the germline V gene. V was pared by 1 base and J by 1 base, with 10 bases between. The CDR3, as DNA: TGTGCCAGCAGCTTAGCAGGAAGCCCCCAAGAGACCCAGTACTTC. It codes for CASSLAGSPQETQYF.

This chain joins TRBV7-2 and TRBJ2-4; a possible D gene is TRBD2 (5 bases). The CDR3 has 16 amino acids. From germline, CDR1 is SGHTA and CDR2 FQGNSA. Between the trimmed V and J ends, which lost 2 bases and 1 base, there was a span of 12 bases. CDR3: CASSLFGEHAKNIQYF. CDR3 bases: TGTGCCAGCAGCTTATTCGGGGAGCACGCCAAAAACATTCAGTACTTC.

The table lists this clone with a few counts. V is TRBV18 and J is TRBJ2-1; 15 bases are a match to TRBD2. There are 16 residues in the CDR3. Germline V CDR1 and CDR2: KGHSH, LQKENI. Trimming cost V 3 bases and J 8 bases; bases outside gene matches: 5. The CDR3: CASSPPGLAGGYEQFF. CDR3 bases: TGTGCCAGCTCACCTCCGGGACTAGCGGGAGGATATGAGCAGTTCTTC.

V usage is TRBV6-6 and J usage is TRBJ1-5; D is perhaps TRBD1 (5 bases). V was cut by 7 bases and J by 7 bases, with 11 bases left in between. Per the germline V gene, CDR1 is MNHNY and CDR2 is SVGAGI (reference sequence). The CDR3 has 12 amino acids. The CDR3 DNA follows: TGTGCCAGCACGCGGGGGGAACAGCCCCAGCATTTT. This sequence encodes CASTRGEQPQHF.

This clone was recorded a few times. This chain links TRBV2 with TRBJ1-2, with 7 bases matching TRBD1. The CDR3 loop spans 13 amino acids. Trimming at V came to 6 bases and at J to 6 bases, leaving 7 bases not matched to a gene. The V gene's germline CDR1 is SNHLY and CDR2 FYNNEI. CDR3 nucleotide sequence: TGTGCCAGCAGGCCCGGGACAGCCGATGGCTACACCTTC. This codes for CASRPGTADGYTF.

The rearrangement uses TRBV7-3 and TRBJ2-1; D perhaps matches TRBD1 (6 bases). The CDR3 has 16 amino acids. The germline V gene encodes CDR1 SGHTA and CDR2 FQGTGA. Trimming pared 5 bases from V and 0 bases from J, leaving 14 bases between. In DNA form, the CDR3 reads TGTGCCAGCAGCCCTCAAGGGGGTAGCTCCTACAATGAGCAGTTCTTC. Amino acid sequence: CASSPQGGSSYNEQFF.